This entry lists 32 T cell receptor beta chains sequenced from one sample in a study of cytomegalovirus exposure and HLA in healthy donors (dated by TCRdb to 2017 to 2019). Library preparation was by the immunoSEQ multiplex PCR assay. For the multiplex PCR, a mixture combining 60 forward primers for TCR Vbeta segments and 13 reverse primers for TCR Jbeta segments was used. Sourced from immuneACCESS, this table was stored by TCRdb with only in-frame sequences that have V and J called. A share of the clones is absent; for the studies checked, an unresolved V gene accounts for under half, and the remainder has no known explanation. Counted in this sample were 200,000 to 250,000 clones; more than 75% of them appeared once. 2.7% of the sample rests with the top ten. Sequenced material: PBMCs. The receptor source for this set is a woman in her 40s in good health and CMV-seronegative.

This rearrangement joins TRBV12-5 to TRBJ1-5; 9 bases line up with TRBD1. This CDR3 comprises 16 residues. CDR1 is LGHNT and CDR2 is FRNRAP in the germline V gene. The ends lost 7 bases at V and 1 base at J; junction bases unmatched: 8. The CDR3 here is CASARDREVSNQPQHF. As DNA, the CDR3 is TGTGCTAGTGCTCGGGACAGGGAGGTCAGCAATCAGCCCCAGCATTTT.

This sequence joins TRBV4-2 and TRBJ2-7, with unresolved D. The CDR3 loop spans 14 amino acids. Trimming stripped 1 base from V and 3 bases from J, with 10 bases between. Germline V gene data show CDR1 as LGHNA and CDR2 as YNFKEQ. CDR3 in amino acids: CASSQARGFYEQYF. The CDR3 region has the DNA TGTGCCAGCAGCCAAGCGCGCGGATTCTACGAGCAGTACTTC.

This rearrangement joins TRBV10-3 to TRBJ2-2, with TRBD2 as a possible D gene (7 bases). CDR1 and CDR2 (germline): ENHRY, SYGVKD. Trimming took 7 bases from V and 4 from J, leaving 19 bases between them. The CDR3 totals 16 residues. The CDR3 sequence is CAIMSMGGQTTGELFF. CDR3 DNA sequence: TGTGCCATCATGTCAATGGGGGGGCAAACCACCGGGGAGCTGTTTTTT.

The chain joins TRBV7-6 to TRBJ2-1, with TRBD1 matching 10 bases. The CDR3 loop spans 12 amino acids. V lost 6 bases to trimming and J lost 15 bases; unmatched junction nucleotides: 8. CDR1 and CDR2 from the germline V gene are SGHVS and FNYEAQ. The DNA of the CDR3 is TGTGCCAGCAGGACCGGGACAGGGGTGCCGTTCTTC. Translating gives CASRTGTGVPFF.

This rearrangement joins TRBV4-1 to TRBJ2-1, with 8 bases that match TRBD2. The germline gives CDR1 MGHRA, CDR2 YSYEKL. This CDR3 spans 16 amino acids. V gave up 1 base and J gave up 7 bases; unmatched junction bases: 9. The CDR3 DNA sequence: TGCGCCAGCAGCCAAGGGGCCCGCGGGAGGTTGAATGAGCAGTTCTTC. Amino acid sequence: CASSQGARGRLNEQFF.

This chain joins TRBV7-9 and TRBJ1-5; 7 bases line up with TRBD1. V was clipped by 3 bases and J by 5 bases; unmatched bases: 4. The CDR3 length is 14 residues. Germline V CDR1 and CDR2: SEHNR, FQNEAQ (reference sequence). The chain's CDR3 is CASSFGTAYQPQHF. DNA for the CDR3: TGTGCCAGCAGCTTCGGGACAGCGTATCAGCCCCAGCATTTT.

The CDR3 nucleotides are TGTGCCAGCAGCCCCCAGCGGGCAGTCACCGGGGAGCTGTTTTTT. Its translation: CASSPQRAVTGELFF. This chain connects TRBV7-2 to TRBJ2-2, with a tentative D call TRBD2 (6 bases). Germline CDR1 is SGHTA and CDR2 is FQGNSA. The CDR3 is 15 amino acids. Trimming stripped 5 bases from V and 4 bases from J, with 14 bases between.

This sequence joins TRBV19 and TRBJ2-2; 7 nucleotides match TRBD1. Germline V gene sequence: CDR1 LNHDA, CDR2 SQIVND (reference sequence). The CDR3 runs 15 residues. Trimming took 5 bases from V and 6 from J; bases not matched to a gene: 9. For the CDR3, the DNA is TGTGCCAGTAGTGTACAGGGGAGCATCGCCGGGGAGCTGTTTTTT. Translating it yields CASSVQGSIAGELFF.

V usage is TRBV4-1 and J usage is TRBJ1-4, with TRBD1 matching 10 bases. Trimming took 4 bases from V and 8 from J; bases not matched to a gene: 7. This CDR3 region has 15 residues. Germline CDR1 and CDR2: MGHRA and YSYEKL. CDR3 coding DNA: TGCGCCAGCAGCCGGCCGGGACAGGGGATAGAAAAACTGTTTTTT. This encodes CASSRPGQGIEKLFF.

The chain has TRBV7-9 and TRBJ2-3; D remains unclear. The CDR3 is 15 amino acids. V dropped 5 bases and J dropped 4 bases, with 16 bases sitting between them. Germline CDR1 reads SEHNR; CDR2 reads FQNEAQ (reference sequence). The CDR3 DNA reads TGTGCCAGCAGCCGAATGTACAGTCCTGCAGATACGCAGTATTTT. Its protein product is CASSRMYSPADTQYF.

The chain has TRBV10-3 and TRBJ1-4; a possible D gene is TRBD1 (5 bases). This CDR3 spans 15 amino acids. CDR1 ENHRY and CDR2 SYGVKD come from the germline V gene. Trimming removed 2 bases at V and 7 bases at J, with 14 bases between. The CDR3 sequence: CAISEPFRGAEKLFF. CDR3 sequence (DNA): TGTGCCATCAGTGAGCCTTTTCGCGGGGCTGAAAAACTGTTTTTT.

The chain links TRBV2 to TRBJ2-7, with D possibly being TRBD2 (7 bases). The CDR3 runs 13 residues. The germline gives CDR1 SNHLY, CDR2 FYNNEI. Trimming took 8 bases from V and 5 from J, leaving 16 bases between them. CDR3 DNA sequence: TGTGCCAGCGGGGGGGCTAGTACCGACGAGCAGTACTTC. This encodes CASGGASTDEQYF.

This clone turned up a few times. This sequence joins TRBV5-1 and TRBJ1-2; D perhaps matches TRBD1 (5 bases). CDR3 length: 14 amino acids. Germline V CDR1 and CDR2: SGHRS, YFSETQ. Between the trimmed V and J ends, which lost 4 bases and 3 bases, there was a span of 13 bases. The CDR3 bases are TGCGCCAGCAGCCGAAGCCCGACAGACTATGGCTACACCTTC. It encodes CASSRSPTDYGYTF.

The chain employs TRBV19 and TRBJ1-3; 7 bases agree with TRBD1. The CDR3 is 15 residues long. Looked up from germline, CDR1 is LNHDA and CDR2 is SQIVND (reference sequence). V dropped 4 bases and J dropped 2; count of bases not matched to a gene: 5. The CDR3 region is CASSTPGGPGNTIYF. CDR3 coding DNA: TGTGCCAGTAGTACACCAGGGGGACCTGGAAACACCATATATTTT.

This sequence joins TRBV4-1 and TRBJ2-1, with a weak D call TRBD2 (6 bases). There are 14 residues in the CDR3. Trimming took 4 bases from V and 8 from J, leaving 15 bases between them. The germline gives CDR1 MGHRA, CDR2 YSYEKL. The CDR3 sequence: CASSLLGEDYEQFF. CDR3 DNA sequence: TGCGCCAGCAGCCTTTTAGGGGAGGATTATGAGCAGTTCTTC.

This clone has a handful of counts. The chain links TRBV7-9 to TRBJ2-2; maybe TRBD1 (7 bases). CDR1 and CDR2 from the germline V gene are SEHNR and FQNEAQ (reference sequence). The CDR3 length is 16 residues. The V and J ends lost 4 bases and 2 bases respectively, with 14 bases between them. Here the CDR3 reads CASSSGGQRNTGELFF. CDR3 coding DNA: TGTGCCAGCAGCTCCGGGGGACAGAGAAACACCGGGGAGCTGTTTTTT.

CDR3 protein: CASSATSGRSGEQFF. In DNA, the CDR3 is TGTGCCAGCAGCGCTACTAGCGGGAGATCGGGTGAGCAGTTCTTC. The chain uses TRBV11-2 and TRBJ2-1, with 11 bases aligning to TRBD2. J was trimmed by 9 bases and V by 5 bases; bases with no gene match: 9. The CDR3 has 15 residues. Looked up from germline, CDR1 is SGHAT and CDR2 is FQNNGV.

The table lists this clone with a few counts. The chain recombines TRBV6-1 with TRBJ2-4, with D possibly being TRBD1 (5 bases). In germline, CDR1 is MNHNS, CDR2 SASEGT. The length of the CDR3 is 13 residues. With 1 base removed from V and 9 bases from J, the gap between germline ends came to 10 bases. The DNA of the CDR3 is TGTGCCAGCAGTGAAGACCCAAGGGGCATTCAGTACTTC. Amino acid sequence: CASSEDPRGIQYF.

The V and J genes are TRBV9 and TRBJ2-1; a possible D gene is TRBD2 (5 bases). From germline, CDR1 is SGDLS and CDR2 YYNGEE. The CDR3 contains 16 residues. Trimming pared 1 base from V and 0 bases from J, leaving 11 bases between. The CDR3 nucleotides read TGTGCCAGCAGCGTATTCGCGGGCTCCTCCTACAATGAGCAGTTCTTC. It encodes CASSVFAGSSYNEQFF.

For this clone: Other nucleotide sequences in the sample specify the same CDR3. The genes are TRBV30 and TRBJ1-5, with a possible D match to TRBD1 (5 bases). Per germline, CDR1 GTSNPN and CDR2 SVGIG (reference sequence). V gave up 0 bases and J gave up 2 bases, with 8 bases separating them. CDR3 length equals 14 residues. CDR3 amino acids: CAWSVGGGNQPQHF. CDR3 DNA sequence: TGTGCCTGGAGTGTGGGAGGGGGCAATCAGCCCCAGCATTTT.

The chain has TRBV28 and TRBJ2-4, with a weak D call TRBD2 (6 bases). Germline V gene lookup returns CDR1 MDHEN and CDR2 SYDVKM. The length of the CDR3 is 13 residues. Trimming took 3 bases from V and 8 from J, leaving 11 bases between them. The CDR3 here is CASSLGGVDIQYF. CDR3 nucleotide sequence: TGTGCCAGCAGTTTGGGGGGTGTAGACATTCAGTACTTC.

The J gene is TRBJ2-7, the V gene TRBV29-1; 10 bases match TRBD1. The CDR3 consists of 13 residues. After removal of 7 bases from V and 5 bases from J, the junction contained 8 bases not matched to a gene. Germline V lookup: CDR1 SQVTM, CDR2 ANQGSEA. The CDR3 coding sequence is TGCAGCGCCCGGGGACAGGGGACTCACGAGCAGTACTTC. This translates into CSARGQGTHEQYF.

The CDR3 bases are TGCGCCAGCAGCGGGACTAGCGGGGGTTACGAGCAGTACTTC. Its translation: CASSGTSGGYEQYF. The chain uses TRBV5-1 and TRBJ2-7; 14 bases are a match to TRBD2. The trim removed 4 bases at V and 4 bases at J, leaving 1 base unmatched. This CDR3 region has 14 residues. CDR1 SGHRS and CDR2 YFSETQ come from the germline V gene.

The J gene is TRBJ2-7, the V gene TRBV10-2; 10 nucleotides match TRBD1. The trim removed 2 bases at V and 7 bases at J, leaving 5 bases unmatched. This CDR3 comprises 14 residues. CDR1 is WSHSY, CDR2 SAAADI, per germline. Here the CDR3 reads CASSEPGQGREQYF. CDR3 coding DNA: TGCGCCAGCAGTGAGCCGGGACAGGGGCGGGAGCAGTACTTC.

This clone appeared a few times. The rearrangement joins TRBV18 to TRBJ2-2; no clear D gene. The CDR3 totals 13 residues. The germline V gene has CDR1 KGHSH and CDR2 LQKENI. Trimming cost V 2 bases and J 6 bases, with 7 bases left between them. CDR3 DNA: TGTGCCAGCTCACCAGATCCAGCCGGGGAGCTGTTTTTT. Amino acid sequence: CASSPDPAGELFF.

The rearrangement links TRBV2 to TRBJ2-7; the match to TRBD2 covers 9 bases. The V and J ends lost 3 bases and 0 bases, in that order; junction bases with no gene match: 3. Germline CDR1 reads SNHLY; CDR2 reads FYNNEI. The CDR3 is 15 amino acids. This chain's CDR3 is CASSDSSGSSYEQYF. In DNA, the CDR3 is TGTGCCAGCAGTGACAGTAGCGGGAGCTCCTACGAGCAGTACTTC. Using reference TRBV2 and TRBJ2-7 for the parts outside the CDR3, the full variable domain is EPEVTQTPSHQVTQMGQEVILRCVPISNHLYFYWYRQILGQKVEFLVSFYNNEISEKSEIFDDQFSVERPDGSNFTLKIRSTKLEDSAMYFCASSDSSGSSYEQYFGPGTRLTVT.

The chain joins TRBV30 to TRBJ1-1; D may be TRBD1 (5 bases). The CDR3 sequence is 13 residues long. Trimming removed 6 bases from V and 3 bases from J, with 14 bases in between. Germline CDR1 and CDR2: GTSNPN and SVGIG (reference sequence). The CDR3 bases are TGTGCCTGCGCGGGGGACGGGGACACTGAAGCTTTCTTT. Its protein is CACAGDGDTEAFF. The whole variable domain, filled in from reference TRBV30 and TRBJ1-1, reads SQTIHQWPATLVQPVGSPLSLECTVEGTSNPNLYWYRQAAGRGLQLLFYSVGIGQISSEVPQNLSASRPQDRQFILSSKKLLLSDSGFYLCACAGDGDTEAFFGQGTRLTVV.

V is TRBV9 and J is TRBJ2-7; 13 positions match TRBD2. Germline V gives CDR1 SGDLS, CDR2 YYNGEE. The CDR3 runs 15 residues. Losses at the gene ends were 4 bases for V and 4 bases for J; bases not matched to a gene: 5. The CDR3 spells CASSIGTSGAYEQYF. The CDR3 region has the DNA TGTGCCAGCAGCATAGGGACTAGCGGGGCGTACGAGCAGTACTTC.

The rearrangement joins TRBV30 to TRBJ2-2; 9 nucleotides line up with TRBD2. V was clipped by 0 bases and J by 8 bases; unmatched bases: 1. Germline loops: CDR1 GTSNPN, CDR2 SVGIG (reference sequence). The CDR3 spans 13 residues. This CDR3 is CAWSVLAGGELFF. As DNA, the CDR3 is TGTGCCTGGAGTGTCCTAGCGGGAGGGGAGCTGTTTTTT. The whole variable domain, remainder taken from reference TRBV30 and TRBJ2-2, is SQTIHQWPATLVQPVGSPLSLECTVEGTSNPNLYWYRQAAGRGLQLLFYSVGIGQISSEVPQNLSASRPQDRQFILSSKKLLLSDSGFYLCAWSVLAGGELFFGEGSRLTVL.

The chain joins TRBV29-1 to TRBJ2-3; TRBD1 matches 7 bases. The V gene's germline CDR1 is SQVTM and CDR2 ANQGSEA. The V segment lost 6 bases and the J segment 1 base; nucleotides outside the gene matches: 7. There are 14 residues in the CDR3. This chain's CDR3 is CSVNRGLGTDTQYF. CDR3 sequence (DNA): TGCAGCGTGAACAGGGGTTTAGGCACAGATACGCAGTATTTT.

V is TRBV28 and J is TRBJ1-2, with 11 bases fitting TRBD1. The germline gives CDR1 MDHEN, CDR2 SYDVKM. This CDR3 comprises 16 residues. Germline trimming cut 2 bases from V and 4 bases from J; bases unmatched to any gene: 6. This CDR3 reads CASSLSIGQGAYGYTF. As DNA, the CDR3 is TGTGCCAGCAGTTTAAGTATCGGACAGGGGGCCTATGGCTACACCTTC.

The chain is built from TRBV5-4 and TRBJ2-1, with 7 positions matching TRBD2. The CDR3 runs 12 residues. V shed 2 bases and J 11 bases; nucleotides not matched to a gene: 4. Germline CDR1 SGHNT, CDR2 YYREEE (reference sequence). CDR3: CASSFLAEKQFF. CDR3 DNA: TGTGCCAGCAGCTTTCTAGCGGAAAAGCAGTTCTTC.